This paragraph reports one T cell receptor (beta chain). What it binds is unknown. This entry comes from a study of shared clonotypes between healthy human individuals. Study results and limitations: Naive subsets, compared against memory subsets, generally had larger estimated richness values.

Terminally differentiated effector memory CD45RA+ cells were excluded by CCR7 positive selection of CD45RO-negative cells. V was pared by 2 bases and J by 0 bases, with 11 bases between. CDR1 and CDR2 (germline): MNHNS, SASEGT. The CDR3 spans 16 residues. Sequencing was performed with immunoSEQ multiplex PCR; in TCRdb, only in-frame clones are kept and a portion is missing. The sample holds millions of clones; less than 95% are singletons and the top ten take about 1.1%. Sequencing was performed on naive CD8+ T cells sorted from blood. The sequence was collected from a man younger than 35 in good health. The rearrangement joins TRBV6-1 to TRBJ1-3; a possible D gene is TRBD1 (5 bases). The CDR3 is CASSEFAGHSGNTIYF. The CDR3 nucleotides read TGTGCCAGCAGTGAATTTGCAGGGCACTCTGGAAACACCATATATTTT.